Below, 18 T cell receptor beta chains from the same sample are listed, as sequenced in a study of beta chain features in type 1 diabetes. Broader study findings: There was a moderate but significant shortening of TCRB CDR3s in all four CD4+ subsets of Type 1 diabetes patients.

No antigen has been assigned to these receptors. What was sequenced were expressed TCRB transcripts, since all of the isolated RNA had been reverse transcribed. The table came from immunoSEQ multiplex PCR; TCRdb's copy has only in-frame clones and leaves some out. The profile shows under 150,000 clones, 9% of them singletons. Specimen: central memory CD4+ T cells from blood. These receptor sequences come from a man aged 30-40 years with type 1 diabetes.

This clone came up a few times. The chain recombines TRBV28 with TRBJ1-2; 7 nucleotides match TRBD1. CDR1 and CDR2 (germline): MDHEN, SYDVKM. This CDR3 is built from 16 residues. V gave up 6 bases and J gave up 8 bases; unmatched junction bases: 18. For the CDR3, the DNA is TGTGCCAGCAGCCGTTCCGGGACAGCTCTCAAGGGGGGCTACACCTTC. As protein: CASSRSGTALKGGYTF.

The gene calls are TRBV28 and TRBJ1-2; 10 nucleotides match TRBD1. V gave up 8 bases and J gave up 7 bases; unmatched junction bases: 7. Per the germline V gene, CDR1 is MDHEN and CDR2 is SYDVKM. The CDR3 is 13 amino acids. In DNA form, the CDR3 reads TGTGCCAGCCTTACCGGGACAGGGGCTGGCTACACCTTC. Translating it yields CASLTGTGAGYTF.

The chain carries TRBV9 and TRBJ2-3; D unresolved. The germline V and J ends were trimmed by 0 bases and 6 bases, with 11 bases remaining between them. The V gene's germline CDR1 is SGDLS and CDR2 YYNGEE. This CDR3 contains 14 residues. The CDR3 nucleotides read TGTGCCAGCAGCGTAGACCAGAGCGCGGATACGCAGTATTTT. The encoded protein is CASSVDQSADTQYF.

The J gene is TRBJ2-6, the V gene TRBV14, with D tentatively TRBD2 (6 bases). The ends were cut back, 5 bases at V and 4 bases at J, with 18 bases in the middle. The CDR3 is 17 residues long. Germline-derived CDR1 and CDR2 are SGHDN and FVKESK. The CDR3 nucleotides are TGTGCCAGCAGCTCTCGGACGGGGGAGGTCGGGGCCAACGTCCTGACTTTC. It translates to CASSSRTGEVGANVLTF.

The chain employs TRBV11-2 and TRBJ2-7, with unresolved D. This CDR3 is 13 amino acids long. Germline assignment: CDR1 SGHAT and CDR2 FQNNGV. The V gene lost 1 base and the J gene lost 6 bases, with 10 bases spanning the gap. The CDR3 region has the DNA TGTGCCAGCAGCTTAGGACATCAGAGCGAGCAGTACTTC. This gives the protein CASSLGHQSEQYF. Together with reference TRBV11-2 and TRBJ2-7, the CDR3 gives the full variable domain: EAGVAQSPRYKIIEKRQSVAFWCNPISGHATLYWYQQILGQGPKLLIQFQNNGVVDDSQLPKDRFSAERLKGVDSTLKIQPAKLEDSAVYLCASSLGHQSEQYFGPGTRLTVT.

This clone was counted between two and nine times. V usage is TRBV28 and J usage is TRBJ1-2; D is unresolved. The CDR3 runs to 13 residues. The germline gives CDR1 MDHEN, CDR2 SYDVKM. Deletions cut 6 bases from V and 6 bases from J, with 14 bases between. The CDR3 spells CASSREALHGYTF. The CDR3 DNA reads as TGTGCCAGCAGCCGAGAGGCCCTTCATGGCTACACCTTC.

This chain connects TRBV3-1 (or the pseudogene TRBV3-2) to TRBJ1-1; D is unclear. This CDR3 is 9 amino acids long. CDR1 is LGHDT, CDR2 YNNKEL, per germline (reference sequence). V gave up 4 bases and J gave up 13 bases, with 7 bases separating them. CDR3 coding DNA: TGTGCCAGCAGCCCCCGGTTTTTCTTT. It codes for CASSPRFFF.

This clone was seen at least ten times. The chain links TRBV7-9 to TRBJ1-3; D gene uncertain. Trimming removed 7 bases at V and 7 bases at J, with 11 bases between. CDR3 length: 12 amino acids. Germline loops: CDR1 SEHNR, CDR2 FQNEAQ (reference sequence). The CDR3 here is CASTAIVNTIYF. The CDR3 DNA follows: TGTGCCAGCACCGCTATTGTTAACACCATATATTTT.

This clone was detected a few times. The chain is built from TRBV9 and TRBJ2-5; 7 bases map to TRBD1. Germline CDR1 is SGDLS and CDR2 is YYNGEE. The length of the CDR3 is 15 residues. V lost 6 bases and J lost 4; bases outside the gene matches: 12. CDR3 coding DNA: TGTGCCAGCACTCGAACAGGGGCTGCGGGAGAGACCCAGTACTTC. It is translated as CASTRTGAAGETQYF. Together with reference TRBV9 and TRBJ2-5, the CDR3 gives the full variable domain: DSGVTQTPKHLITATGQRVTLRCSPRSGDLSVYWYQQSLDQGLQFLIQYYNGEERAKGNILERFSAQQFPDLHSELNLSSLELGDSALYFCASTRTGAAGETQYFGPGTRLLVL.

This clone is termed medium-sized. The CDR3 loop reads CASSLYPGGNYGYTF. CDR3 nucleotides: TGTGCCAGCAGCCTCTACCCTGGAGGGAACTATGGCTACACCTTC. V and J are TRBV7-2 and TRBJ1-2, with unresolved D. The CDR3 is made up of 15 amino acids. V dropped 5 bases and J dropped 2 bases, with 15 bases sitting between them. Germline V gene sequence: CDR1 SGHTA, CDR2 FQGNSA.

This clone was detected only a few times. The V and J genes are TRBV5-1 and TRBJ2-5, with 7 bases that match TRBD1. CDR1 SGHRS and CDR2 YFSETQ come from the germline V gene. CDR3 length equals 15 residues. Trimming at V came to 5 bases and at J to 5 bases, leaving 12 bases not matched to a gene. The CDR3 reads CASSNPQGDGETQYF. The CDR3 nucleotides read TGCGCCAGCAGTAATCCTCAGGGGGACGGTGAGACCCAGTACTTC. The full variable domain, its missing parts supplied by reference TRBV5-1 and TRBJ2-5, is KAGVTQTPRYLIKTRGQQVTLSCSPISGHRSVSWYQQTPGQGLQFLFEYFSETQRNKGNFPGRFSGRQFSNSRSEMNVSTLELGDSALYLCASSNPQGDGETQYFGPGTRLLVL.

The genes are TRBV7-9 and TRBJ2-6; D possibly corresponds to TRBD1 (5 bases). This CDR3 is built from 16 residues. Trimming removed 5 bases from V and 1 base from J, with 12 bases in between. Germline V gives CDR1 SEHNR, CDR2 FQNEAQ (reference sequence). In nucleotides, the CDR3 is TGTGCCAGCAGCCCCCTGACAGCATCTGGGGCCAACGTCCTGACTTTC. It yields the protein CASSPLTASGANVLTF.

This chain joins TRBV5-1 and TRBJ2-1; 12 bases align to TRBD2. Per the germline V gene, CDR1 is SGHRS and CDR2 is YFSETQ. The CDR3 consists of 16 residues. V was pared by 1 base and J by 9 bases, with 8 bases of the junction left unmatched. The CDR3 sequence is CASSLPGLAGSGEQFF. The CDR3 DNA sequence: TGCGCCAGCAGCTTGCCGGGACTAGCGGGTTCGGGTGAGCAGTTCTTC. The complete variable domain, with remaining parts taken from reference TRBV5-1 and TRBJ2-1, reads KAGVTQTPRYLIKTRGQQVTLSCSPISGHRSVSWYQQTPGQGLQFLFEYFSETQRNKGNFPGRFSGRQFSNSRSEMNVSTLELGDSALYLCASSLPGLAGSGEQFFGPGTRLTVL.

CDR3 residues: CASSFSGNGYTF. CDR3 coding DNA: TGTGCCAGCAGCTTCTCCGGGAATGGCTACACCTTC. The V call is TRBV7-3, the J call TRBJ1-2; D not certain. The CDR3 extends over 12 amino acids. Germline V gene sequence: CDR1 SGHTA, CDR2 FQGTGA. V was clipped by 3 bases and J by 6 bases, with 8 bases between them.

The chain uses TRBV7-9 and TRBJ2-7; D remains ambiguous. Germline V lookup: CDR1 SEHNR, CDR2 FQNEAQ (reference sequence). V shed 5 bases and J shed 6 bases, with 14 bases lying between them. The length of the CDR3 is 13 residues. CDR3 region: CASSQGYSGEQYF. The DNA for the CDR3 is TGTGCCAGCAGCCAAGGCTATTCGGGCGAGCAGTACTTC. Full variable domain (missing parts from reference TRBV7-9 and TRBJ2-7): DTGVSQNPRHKITKRGQNVTFRCDPISEHNRLYWYRQTLGQGPEFLTYFQNEAQLEKSRLLSDRFSAERPKGSFSTLEIQRTEQGDSAMYLCASSQGYSGEQYFGPGTRLTVT.

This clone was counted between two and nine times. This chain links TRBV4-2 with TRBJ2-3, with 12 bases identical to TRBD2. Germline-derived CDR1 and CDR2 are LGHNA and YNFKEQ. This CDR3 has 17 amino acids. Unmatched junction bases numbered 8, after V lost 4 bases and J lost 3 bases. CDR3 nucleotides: TGTGCCAGCAGCCCCCAACAGACTAGCGGGGGAACAGATACGCAGTATTTT. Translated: CASSPQQTSGGTDTQYF.

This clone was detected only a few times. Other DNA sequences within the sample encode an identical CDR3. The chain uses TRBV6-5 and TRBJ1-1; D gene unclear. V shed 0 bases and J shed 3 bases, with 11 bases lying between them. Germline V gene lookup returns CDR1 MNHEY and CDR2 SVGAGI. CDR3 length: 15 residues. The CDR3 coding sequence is TGTGCCAGCAGTTACTCACGCACGGGTGACACTGAAGCTTTCTTT. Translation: CASSYSRTGDTEAFF.

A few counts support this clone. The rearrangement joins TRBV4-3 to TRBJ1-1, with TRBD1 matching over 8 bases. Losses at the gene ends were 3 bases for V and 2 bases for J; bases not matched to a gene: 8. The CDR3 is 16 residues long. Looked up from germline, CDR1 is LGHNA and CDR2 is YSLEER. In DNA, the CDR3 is TGCGCCAGCAGCCAGTATCAGGGGGCGCGTAACACTGAAGCTTTCTTT. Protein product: CASSQYQGARNTEAFF.